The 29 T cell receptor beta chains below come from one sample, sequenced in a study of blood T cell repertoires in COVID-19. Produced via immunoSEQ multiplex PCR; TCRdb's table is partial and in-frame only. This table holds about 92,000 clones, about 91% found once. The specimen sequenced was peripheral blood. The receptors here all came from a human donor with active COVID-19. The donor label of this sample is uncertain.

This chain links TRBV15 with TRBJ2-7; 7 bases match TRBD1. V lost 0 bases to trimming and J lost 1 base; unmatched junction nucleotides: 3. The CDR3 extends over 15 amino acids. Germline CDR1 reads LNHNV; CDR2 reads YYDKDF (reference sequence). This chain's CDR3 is CATSRDRGRSYEQYF. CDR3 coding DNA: TGTGCCACCAGCAGAGATAGGGGGCGGTCCTACGAGCAGTACTTC.

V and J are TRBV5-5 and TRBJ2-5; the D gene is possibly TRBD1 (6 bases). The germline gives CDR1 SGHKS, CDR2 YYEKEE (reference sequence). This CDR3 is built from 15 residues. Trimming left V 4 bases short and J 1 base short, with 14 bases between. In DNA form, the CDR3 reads TGTGCCAGCAGCCTCCGACAGGCGCTCCAAGAGACCCAGTACTTC. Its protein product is CASSLRQALQETQYF.

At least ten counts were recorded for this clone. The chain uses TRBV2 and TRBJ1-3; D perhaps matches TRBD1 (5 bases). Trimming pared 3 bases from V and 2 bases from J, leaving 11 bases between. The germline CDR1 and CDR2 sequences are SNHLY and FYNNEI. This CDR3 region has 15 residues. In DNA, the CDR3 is TGTGCCAGCAGTGACCGGGGGTTAGCTGGAAACACCATATATTTT. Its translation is CASSDRGLAGNTIYF.

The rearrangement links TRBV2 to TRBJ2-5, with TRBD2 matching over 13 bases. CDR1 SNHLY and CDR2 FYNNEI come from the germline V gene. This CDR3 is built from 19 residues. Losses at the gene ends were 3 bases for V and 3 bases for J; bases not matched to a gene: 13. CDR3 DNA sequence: TGTGCCAGCAGTGACCCGCCGCTCCTAGGGACTAGCGGGGAAGAGACCCAGTACTTC. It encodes CASSDPPLLGTSGEETQYF. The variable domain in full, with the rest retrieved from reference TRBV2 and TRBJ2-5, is EPEVTQTPSHQVTQMGQEVILRCVPISNHLYFYWYRQILGQKVEFLVSFYNNEISEKSEIFDDQFSVERPDGSNFTLKIRSTKLEDSAMYFCASSDPPLLGTSGEETQYFGPGTRLLVL.

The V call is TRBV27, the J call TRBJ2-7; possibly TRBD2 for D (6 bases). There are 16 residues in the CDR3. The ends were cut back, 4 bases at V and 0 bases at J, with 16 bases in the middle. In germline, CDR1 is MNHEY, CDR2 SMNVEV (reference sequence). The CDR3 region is CASSSIGGESSYEQYF. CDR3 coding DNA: TGTGCCAGCAGTTCCATTGGCGGGGAAAGCTCCTACGAGCAGTACTTC.

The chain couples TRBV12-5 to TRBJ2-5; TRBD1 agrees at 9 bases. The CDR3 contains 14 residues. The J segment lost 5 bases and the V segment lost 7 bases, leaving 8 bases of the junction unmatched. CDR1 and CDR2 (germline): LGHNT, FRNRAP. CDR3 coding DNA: TGTGCTAGTGCCGGACAGGGGAGTTCTGAGACCCAGTACTTC. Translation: CASAGQGSSETQYF. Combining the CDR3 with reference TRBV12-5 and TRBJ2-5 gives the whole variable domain DARVTQTPRHKVTEMGQEVTMRCQPILGHNTVFWYRQTMMQGLELLAYFRNRAPLDDSGMPKDRFSAEMPDATLATLKIQPSEPRDSAVYFCASAGQGSSETQYFGPGTRLLVL.

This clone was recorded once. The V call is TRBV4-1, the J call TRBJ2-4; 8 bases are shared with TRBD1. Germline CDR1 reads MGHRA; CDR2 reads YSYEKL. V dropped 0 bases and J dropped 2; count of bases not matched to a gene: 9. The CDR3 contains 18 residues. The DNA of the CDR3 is TGCGCCAGCAGCCAAGATGGTGGGGGACAGGTCTCCAAAAACATTCAGTACTTC. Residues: CASSQDGGGQVSKNIQYF.

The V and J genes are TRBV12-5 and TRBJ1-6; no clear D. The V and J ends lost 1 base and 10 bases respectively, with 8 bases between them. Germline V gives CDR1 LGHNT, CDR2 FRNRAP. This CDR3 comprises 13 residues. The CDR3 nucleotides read TGTGCTAGTGGTTTGGCGATACAATCACCCCTCCACTTT. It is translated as CASGLAIQSPLHF. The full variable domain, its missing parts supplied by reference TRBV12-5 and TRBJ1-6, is DARVTQTPRHKVTEMGQEVTMRCQPILGHNTVFWYRQTMMQGLELLAYFRNRAPLDDSGMPKDRFSAEMPDATLATLKIQPSEPRDSAVYFCASGLAIQSPLHFGNGTRLTVT.

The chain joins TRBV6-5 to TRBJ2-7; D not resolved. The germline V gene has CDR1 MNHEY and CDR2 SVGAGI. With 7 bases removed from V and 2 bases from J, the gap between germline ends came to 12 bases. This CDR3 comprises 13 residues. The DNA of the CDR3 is TGTGCCAGCACCGCCAGCGCTACCTACGAGCAGTACTTC. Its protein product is CASTASATYEQYF.

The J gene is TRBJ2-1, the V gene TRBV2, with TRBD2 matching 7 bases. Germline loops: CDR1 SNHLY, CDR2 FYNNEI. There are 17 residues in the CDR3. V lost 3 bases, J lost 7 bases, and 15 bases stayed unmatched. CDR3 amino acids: CASSDLRLADTINEQFF. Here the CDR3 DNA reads TGTGCCAGCAGTGACCTCCGACTAGCAGATACCATAAATGAGCAGTTCTTC.

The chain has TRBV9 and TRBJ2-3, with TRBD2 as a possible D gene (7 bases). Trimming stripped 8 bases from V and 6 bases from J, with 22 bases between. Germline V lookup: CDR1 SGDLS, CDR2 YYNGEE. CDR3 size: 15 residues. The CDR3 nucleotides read TGTGCCAGTGCCCCGGAGGGGGGGGGATTCGATACGCAGTATTTT. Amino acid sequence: CASAPEGGGFDTQYF.

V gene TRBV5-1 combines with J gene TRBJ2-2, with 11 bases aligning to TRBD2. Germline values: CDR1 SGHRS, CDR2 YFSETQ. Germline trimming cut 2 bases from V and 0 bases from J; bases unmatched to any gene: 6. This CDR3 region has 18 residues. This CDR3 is CASSFRLAGMTNTGELFF. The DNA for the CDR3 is TGCGCCAGCAGCTTTAGACTAGCGGGGATGACGAACACCGGGGAGCTGTTTTTT.

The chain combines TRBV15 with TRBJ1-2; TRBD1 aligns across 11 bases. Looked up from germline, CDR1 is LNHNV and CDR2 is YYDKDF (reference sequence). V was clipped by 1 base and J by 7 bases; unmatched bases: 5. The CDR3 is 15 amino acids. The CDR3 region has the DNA TGTGCCACCAGCAGAGGGACAGGGGGCGAGGGTGGCTACACCTTC. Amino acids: CATSRGTGGEGGYTF.

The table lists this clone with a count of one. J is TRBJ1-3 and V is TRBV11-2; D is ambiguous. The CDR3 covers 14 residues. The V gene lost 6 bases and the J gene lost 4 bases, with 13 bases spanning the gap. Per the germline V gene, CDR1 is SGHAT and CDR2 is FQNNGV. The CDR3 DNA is TGTGCCAGCAGGAGTCCGAGATTCGGAAACACCATATATTTT. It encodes CASRSPRFGNTIYF.

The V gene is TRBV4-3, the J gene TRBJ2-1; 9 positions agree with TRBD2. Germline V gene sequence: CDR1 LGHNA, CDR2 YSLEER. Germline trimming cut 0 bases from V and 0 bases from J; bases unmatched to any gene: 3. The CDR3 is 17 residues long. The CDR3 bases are TGCGCCAGCAGCCAAGATCAGACTAGCGGCTCCTACAATGAGCAGTTCTTC. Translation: CASSQDQTSGSYNEQFF.

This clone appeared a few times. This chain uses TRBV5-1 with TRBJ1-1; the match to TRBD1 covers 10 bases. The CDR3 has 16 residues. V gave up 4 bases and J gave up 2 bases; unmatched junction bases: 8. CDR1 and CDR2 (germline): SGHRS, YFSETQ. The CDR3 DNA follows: TGCGCCAGCAGCCTAGGACAGGGGGTAGGAAACACTGAAGCTTTCTTT. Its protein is CASSLGQGVGNTEAFF.

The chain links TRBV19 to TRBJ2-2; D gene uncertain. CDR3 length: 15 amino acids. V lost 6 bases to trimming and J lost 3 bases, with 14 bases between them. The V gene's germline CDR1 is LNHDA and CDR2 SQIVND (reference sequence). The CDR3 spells CASRHPFLDTGELFF. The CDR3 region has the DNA TGTGCCAGTAGACACCCCTTTCTTGACACCGGGGAGCTGTTTTTT.

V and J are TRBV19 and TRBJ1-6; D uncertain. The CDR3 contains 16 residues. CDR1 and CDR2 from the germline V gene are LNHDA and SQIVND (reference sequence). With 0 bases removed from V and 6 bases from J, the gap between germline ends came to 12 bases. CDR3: CASSIDGGQINSPLHF. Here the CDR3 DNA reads TGTGCCAGTAGTATAGATGGTGGGCAAATTAATTCACCCCTCCACTTT. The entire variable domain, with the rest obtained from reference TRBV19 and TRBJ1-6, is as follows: DGGITQSPKYLFRKEGQNVTLSCEQNLNHDAMYWYRQDPGQGLRLIYYSQIVNDFQKGDIAEGYSVSREKKESFPLTVTSAQKNPTAFYLCASSIDGGQINSPLHFGNGTRLTVT.

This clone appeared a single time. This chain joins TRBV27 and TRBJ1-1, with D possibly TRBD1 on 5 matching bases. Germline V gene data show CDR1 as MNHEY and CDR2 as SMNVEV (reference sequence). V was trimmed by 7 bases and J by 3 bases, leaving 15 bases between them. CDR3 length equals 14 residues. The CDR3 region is CASNLQGVDTEAFF. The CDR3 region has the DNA TGTGCCAGCAATCTCCAGGGTGTGGACACTGAAGCTTTCTTT.

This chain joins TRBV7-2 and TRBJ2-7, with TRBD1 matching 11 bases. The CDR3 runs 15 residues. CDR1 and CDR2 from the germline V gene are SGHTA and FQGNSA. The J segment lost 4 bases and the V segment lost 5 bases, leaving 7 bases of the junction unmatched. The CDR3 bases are TGTGCCAGCAGCCCTCGGACAGGGGGCGATTACGAGCAGTACTTC. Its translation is CASSPRTGGDYEQYF.

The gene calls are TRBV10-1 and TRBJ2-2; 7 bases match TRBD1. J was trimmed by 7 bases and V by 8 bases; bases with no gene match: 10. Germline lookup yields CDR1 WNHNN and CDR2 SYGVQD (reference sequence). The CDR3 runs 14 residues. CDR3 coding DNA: TGCGCCAGCTCCAATACAGGGGAGAGCGGGGAGCTGTTTTTT. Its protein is CASSNTGESGELFF.

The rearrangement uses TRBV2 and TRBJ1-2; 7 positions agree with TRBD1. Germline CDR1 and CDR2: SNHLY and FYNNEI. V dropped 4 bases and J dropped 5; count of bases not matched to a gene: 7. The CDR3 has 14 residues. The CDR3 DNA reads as TGTGCCAGCAGTGGATTTGAGGGGGCTTATGGCTACACCTTC. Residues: CASSGFEGAYGYTF.

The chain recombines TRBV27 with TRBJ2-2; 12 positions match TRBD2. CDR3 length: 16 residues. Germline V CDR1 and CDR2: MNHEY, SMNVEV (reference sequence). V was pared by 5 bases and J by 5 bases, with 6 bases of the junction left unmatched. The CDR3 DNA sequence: TGTGCCAGCAGTATGACTAGCGGGGGAATAACCGGGGAGCTGTTTTTT. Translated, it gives CASSMTSGGITGELFF.

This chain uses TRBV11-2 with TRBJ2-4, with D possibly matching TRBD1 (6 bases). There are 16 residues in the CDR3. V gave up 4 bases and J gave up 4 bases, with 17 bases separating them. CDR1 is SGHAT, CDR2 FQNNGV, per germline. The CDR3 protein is CASSSYYRDTKNIQYF. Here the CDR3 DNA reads TGTGCCAGCAGCTCGTACTACCGGGACACTAAAAACATTCAGTACTTC.

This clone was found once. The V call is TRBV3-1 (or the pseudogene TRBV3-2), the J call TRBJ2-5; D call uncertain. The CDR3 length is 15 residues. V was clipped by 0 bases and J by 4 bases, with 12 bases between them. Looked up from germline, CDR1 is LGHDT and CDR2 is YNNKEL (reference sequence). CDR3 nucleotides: TGTGCCAGCAGCCAAGACCCAGGATCGCGAGAGACCCAGTACTTC. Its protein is CASSQDPGSRETQYF.

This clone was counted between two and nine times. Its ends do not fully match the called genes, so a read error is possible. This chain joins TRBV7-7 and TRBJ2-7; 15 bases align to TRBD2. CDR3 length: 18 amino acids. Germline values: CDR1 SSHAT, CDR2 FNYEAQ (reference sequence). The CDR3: CASSRGLAGGPNTYEQYF. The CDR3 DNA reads TGTGCTAGCAGCCGAGGACTAGCGGGGGGGCCGAACACCTACGAGCAGTACTTC.

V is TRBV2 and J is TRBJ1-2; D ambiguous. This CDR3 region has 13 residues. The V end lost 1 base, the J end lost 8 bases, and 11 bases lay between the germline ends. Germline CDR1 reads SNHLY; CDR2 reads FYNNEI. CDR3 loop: CASSEVVTRGYTF. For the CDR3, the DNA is TGTGCCAGCAGTGAAGTGGTTACTAGGGGCTACACCTTC.

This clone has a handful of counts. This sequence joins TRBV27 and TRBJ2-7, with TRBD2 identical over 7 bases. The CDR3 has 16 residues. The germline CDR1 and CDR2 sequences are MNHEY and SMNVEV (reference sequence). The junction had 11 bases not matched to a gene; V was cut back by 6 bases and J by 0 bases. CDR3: CASSLTGGPPSYEQYF. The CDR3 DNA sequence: TGTGCCAGCAGCCTAACGGGGGGTCCACCCTCCTACGAGCAGTACTTC.

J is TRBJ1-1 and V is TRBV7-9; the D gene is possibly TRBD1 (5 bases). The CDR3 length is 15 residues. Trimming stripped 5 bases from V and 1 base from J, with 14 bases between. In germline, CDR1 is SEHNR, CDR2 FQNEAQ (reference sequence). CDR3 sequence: CASSRPRGTNTEAFF. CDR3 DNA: TGTGCCAGCAGCCGCCCGCGGGGGACGAACACTGAAGCTTTCTTT.